This TCR beta chain was retrieved from a study of graft-versus-host responses after intestinal transplantation. CDR1 LNHNV and CDR2 YYDKDF come from the germline V gene (reference sequence). CDR3 size: 17 residues. Trimming took off 1 base at V and 4 bases at J, with 19 bases between the two ends. On this clone itself: The antigen is undetermined.

The protocol was immunoSEQ multiplex PCR, while the TCRdb copy is restricted to in-frame clones and leaves out a portion. In the table there are 100,000 or so clones, roughly nine tenths of which are singletons. The chain carries TRBV15 and TRBJ2-5; TRBD1 might be the D (5 bases). The sequencing used unstimulated CD4+ T cells sorted from spleen or lymph node cells, collected before transplant. The TCR was taken from a human donor who was the organ donor for an intestinal transplant. CDR3 residues: CATSRVGRGRFPETQYF. The CDR3 DNA reads TGTGCCACCAGCAGAGTGGGGCGAGGTCGGTTTCCAGAGACCCAGTACTTC.